These 5 T cell receptor beta chains were sequenced from one sample in a study of cytomegalovirus exposure and HLA in healthy donors. PCR primers comprised 60 Vbeta and 13 Jbeta primers. Generated by immunoSEQ multiplex PCR, the TCRdb table keeps only in-frame clones and is missing some. The repertoire holds about 190,000 clones, with roughly 80% as singletons. The sequenced material came from PBMCs. The receptors stem from a woman aged 25 to 39 in good health and CMV-seropositive.

The chain recombines TRBV2 with TRBJ2-1; 7 positions match TRBD2. Germline V lookup: CDR1 SNHLY, CDR2 FYNNEI. V gave up 7 bases and J gave up 4 bases; unmatched junction bases: 7. This CDR3 is 14 amino acids long. The CDR3 DNA reads TGTGCCAGCATCAGAGGGAGGGCTTACAATGAGCAGTTCTTC. It codes for CASIRGRAYNEQFF.

The chain joins TRBV9 to TRBJ2-1; 11 nucleotides agree with TRBD2. After removal of 0 bases from V and 7 bases from J, the junction contained 6 bases not matched to a gene. This CDR3 is 16 amino acids long. CDR1 SGDLS and CDR2 YYNGEE come from the germline V gene. The CDR3 DNA sequence: TGTGCCAGCAGCGTAGGGCTAGCGGGGGGTTTGAATGAGCAGTTCTTC. Translating gives CASSVGLAGGLNEQFF.

The chain is built from TRBV28 and TRBJ2-2; the match to TRBD2 covers 9 bases. The CDR3 has 16 residues. CDR1 MDHEN and CDR2 SYDVKM come from the germline V gene. V gave up 2 bases and J gave up 3 bases; unmatched junction bases: 4. DNA of the CDR3: TGTGCCAGCAGTTTAGGGACTAGCCGGGACACCGGGGAGCTGTTTTTT. Its translation is CASSLGTSRDTGELFF.

The CDR3 protein is CASSLRVAGGTTYEQYF. The CDR3 nucleotides are TGCGCCAGCAGCTTGAGAGTAGCGGGAGGTACAACCTACGAGCAGTACTTC. The V gene is TRBV5-1, the J gene TRBJ2-7; 10 bases agree with TRBD2. Trimming at V came to 1 base and at J to 2 bases, leaving 9 bases not matched to a gene. Per the germline V gene, CDR1 is SGHRS and CDR2 is YFSETQ. The CDR3 is 17 residues long.

The chain is built from TRBV9 and TRBJ1-1; 7 bases line up with TRBD1. The CDR3 length is 15 residues. Germline assignment: CDR1 SGDLS and CDR2 YYNGEE. V was pared by 4 bases and J by 1 base, with 7 bases of the junction left unmatched. The CDR3 region has the DNA TGTGCCAGCAGCTCCAGGGGGAACCAGAACACTGAAGCTTTCTTT. Amino acids: CASSSRGNQNTEAFF.